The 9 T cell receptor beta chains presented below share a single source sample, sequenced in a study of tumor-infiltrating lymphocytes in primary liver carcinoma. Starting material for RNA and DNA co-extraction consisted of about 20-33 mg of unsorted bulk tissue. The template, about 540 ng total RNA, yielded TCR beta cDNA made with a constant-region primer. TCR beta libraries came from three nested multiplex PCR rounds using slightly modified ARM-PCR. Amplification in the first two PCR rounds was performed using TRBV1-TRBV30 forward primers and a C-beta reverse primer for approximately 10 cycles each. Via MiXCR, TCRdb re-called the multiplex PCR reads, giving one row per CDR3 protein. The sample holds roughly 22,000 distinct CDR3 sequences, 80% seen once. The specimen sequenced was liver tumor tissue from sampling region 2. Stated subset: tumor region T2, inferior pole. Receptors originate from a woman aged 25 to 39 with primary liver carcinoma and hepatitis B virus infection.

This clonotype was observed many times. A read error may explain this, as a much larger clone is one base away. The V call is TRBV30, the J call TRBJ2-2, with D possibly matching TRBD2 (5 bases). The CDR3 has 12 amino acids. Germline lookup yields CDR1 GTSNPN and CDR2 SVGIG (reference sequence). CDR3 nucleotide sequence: TGTGCCTGGAGTGTACTTCCCGGGGAGCCGTTTTTT. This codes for CAWSVLPGEPFF.

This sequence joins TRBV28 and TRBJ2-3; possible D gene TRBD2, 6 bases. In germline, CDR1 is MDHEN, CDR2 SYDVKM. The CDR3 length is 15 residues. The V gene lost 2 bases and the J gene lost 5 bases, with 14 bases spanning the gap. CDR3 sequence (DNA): TGTGCCAGCAGTTTAGGGGGGTTCCACTTAGATACGCAGTATTTT. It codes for CASSLGGFHLDTQYF.

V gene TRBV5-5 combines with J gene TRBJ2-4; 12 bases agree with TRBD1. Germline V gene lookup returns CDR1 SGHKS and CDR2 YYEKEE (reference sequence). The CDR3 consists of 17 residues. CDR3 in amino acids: CDSSVGGQGALRNIQYF. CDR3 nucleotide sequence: TGTGACAGTAGCGTGGGGGGACAGGGGGCCCTAAGGAACATTCAGTACTTC. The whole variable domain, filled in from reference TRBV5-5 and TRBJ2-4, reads DAGVTQSPTHLIKTRGQQVTLRCSPISGHKSVSWYQQVLGQGPQFIFQYYEKEERGRGNFPDRFSARQFPNYSSELNVNALLLGDSALYLCDSSVGGQGALRNIQYFGAGTRLSVL.

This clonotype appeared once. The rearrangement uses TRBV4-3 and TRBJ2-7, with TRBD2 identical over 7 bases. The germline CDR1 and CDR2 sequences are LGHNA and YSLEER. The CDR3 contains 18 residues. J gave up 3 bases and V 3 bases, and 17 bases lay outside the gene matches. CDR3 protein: CASSHVVTGGHINYEQYF. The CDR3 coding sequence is TGCGCCAGCAGCCATGTTGTGACGGGGGGTCACATTAACTACGAGCAGTACTTC.

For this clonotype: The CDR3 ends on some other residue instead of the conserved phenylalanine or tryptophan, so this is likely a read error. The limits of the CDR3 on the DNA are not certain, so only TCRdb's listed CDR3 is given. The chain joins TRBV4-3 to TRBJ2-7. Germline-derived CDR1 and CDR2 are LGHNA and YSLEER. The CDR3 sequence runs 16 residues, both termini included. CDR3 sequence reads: CASSQDIHSLPYEQCL.

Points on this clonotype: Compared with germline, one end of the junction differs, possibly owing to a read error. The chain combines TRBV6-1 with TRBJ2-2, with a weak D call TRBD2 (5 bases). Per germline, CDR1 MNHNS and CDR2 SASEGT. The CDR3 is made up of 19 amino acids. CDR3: CASSESLPEGAANTGELFF. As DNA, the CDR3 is TGTGCAAGCAGTGAATCCCTTCCCGAGGGCGCCGCGAACACCGGGGAGCTGTTTTTT.

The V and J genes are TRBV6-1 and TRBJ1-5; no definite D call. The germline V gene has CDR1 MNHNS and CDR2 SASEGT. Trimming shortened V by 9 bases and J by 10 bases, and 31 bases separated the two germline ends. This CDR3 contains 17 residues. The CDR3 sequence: CARDCVRRSLRFGPQHF. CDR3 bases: TGTGCCAGAGACTGTGTCCGGCGGAGTTTACGTTTTGGACCCCAGCATTTT.

This CDR3 is CAGNLGNLREQYF. CDR3 nucleotides: TGTGCGGGCAACTTAGGAAACCTCCGCGAGCAGTACTTC. The V gene is TRBV11-1, the J gene TRBJ2-7; D unclear. This CDR3 contains 13 residues. In germline, CDR1 is SGHAT, CDR2 FQDESV (reference sequence).

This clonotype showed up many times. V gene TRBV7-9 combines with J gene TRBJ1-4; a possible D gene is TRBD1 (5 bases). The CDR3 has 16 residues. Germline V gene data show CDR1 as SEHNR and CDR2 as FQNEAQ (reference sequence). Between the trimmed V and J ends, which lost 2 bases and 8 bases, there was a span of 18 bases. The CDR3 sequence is CASSLKRGGFFEKLFF. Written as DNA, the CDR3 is TGTGCCAGCAGCTTAAAAAGGGGCGGATTCTTCGAAAAACTGTTTTTT.